One and the same sample provided the 19 T cell receptor beta chains below, sequenced in a study of breast tumors, draining lymph nodes, adjacent tissues. Axillary draining lymph nodes of breast cancer patients supplied the node samples. TCRdb re-called the multiplex PCR reads with MiXCR, one entry per CDR3 protein. The sample shows some 140,000 distinct CDR3 sequences, more than 20% of them seen only once. Sequenced: axillary lymph node tissue. Receptors were obtained from a female donor with breast cancer. Some clones in this sample may be carry-over from other donors' samples.

In the case of this clonotype: A much larger clone is a single base away; this may be a read error. This chain links TRBV7-9 with TRBJ2-2; tentatively, D is TRBD1 or TRBD2 (5 bases each). CDR3 length equals 14 residues. Looked up from germline, CDR1 is SEHNR and CDR2 is FQNEAQ (reference sequence). CDR3 sequence: CASSTQEFTGELLF. CDR3 nucleotide sequence: TGTGCCAGCAGCACACAGGAGTTCACCGGGGAGCTGCTTTTT.

This clonotype was seen repeatedly, ten times or more. At one end, the junction sequence differs from germline, possibly due to a read error. The chain is built from TRBV5-6 and TRBJ1-5; 8 bases fit TRBD1. Germline V gene sequence: CDR1 SGHDT, CDR2 YYEEEE. The CDR3 consists of 12 residues. The CDR3 spells CASSLLPGQVSF. The DNA for the CDR3 is TGTGCCAGCAGCTTACTACCGGGACAGGTTAGTTTT.

Remarks on this clonotype: Just one base apart from a much larger clone, this may be a read error. The V gene is TRBV19, the J gene TRBJ2-3, with 10 bases that match TRBD2. The CDR3 runs to 15 residues. Trimming took 6 bases from V and 4 from J; bases not matched to a gene: 7. Germline-derived CDR1 and CDR2 are LNHDA and SQIVND (reference sequence). The CDR3 nucleotides read TGTGCCAGTAGCGGACTAGCGGATAGTCCAGATACGCAGTATTTT. This gives the protein CASSGLADSPDTQYF.

With respect to this clonotype: One base away lies a much larger clone, so this may be a sequencing read error. The V call is TRBV11-2, the J call TRBJ2-1, with D possibly matching TRBD2 (6 bases). Germline CDR1 reads SGHAT; CDR2 reads FQNNGV. This CDR3 is 13 amino acids long. V was cut by 4 bases and J by 7 bases, with 11 bases left in between. The CDR3 bases are TGTGCCAGCAGCTCAGAGGAGGGTAATGAGCAGTTCTTC. The encoded protein is CASSSEEGNEQFF.

This clonotype was counted a few times. V gene TRBV3-1 combines with J gene TRBJ1-4; no clear D gene. V was shortened by 1 base and J by 4 bases, with 10 bases between the two germline ends. Germline-derived CDR1 and CDR2 are LGHDT and YNNKEL (reference sequence). CDR3 length equals 15 residues. The CDR3 DNA sequence: TGTGCCAGCAGCCAAGCATGGAGTTTTAATGAAAAACTGTTTTTT. It yields the protein CASSQAWSFNEKLFF.

This clonotype was counted a few times. The rearrangement joins TRBV6-2 or TRBV6-3 to TRBJ2-7; D may be TRBD2 (7 bases). CDR3 length equals 13 residues. Trimming removed 7 bases from V and 6 bases from J, with 16 bases in between. Germline-derived CDR1 and CDR2 are MNHEY and SVGEGT. The DNA for the CDR3 is TGTGCCAGCACCCCGGGGGGCCGGAGCGAGCAGTACTTC. Protein: CASTPGGRSEQYF.

This clonotype came up once. This clone may be a read error of a much larger clone one base away. V and J are TRBV11-3 and TRBJ2-3; no clear D gene. The V end was cut by 7 bases, the J end by 2 bases, with 13 bases between. In germline, CDR1 is SGHNT, CDR2 YENEEA. The CDR3 spans 14 residues. The CDR3 DNA sequence: TGTGCCAGCATTAAATCGGAGTCCACAGATACGCAGTATTTT. Encoded protein: CASIKSESTDTQYF. The full variable domain, rest sourced from reference TRBV11-3 and TRBJ2-3, is EAGVVQSPRYKIIEKKQPVAFWCNPISGHNTLYWYLQNLGQGPELLIRYENEEAVDDSQLPKDRFSAERLKGVDSTLKIQPAELGDSAVYLCASIKSESTDTQYFGPGTRLTVL.

This clonotype was recorded many times. The chain has TRBV12-3 or TRBV12-4 and TRBJ2-2, with D possibly being TRBD1 (6 bases). This CDR3 region has 17 residues. Trimming removed 3 bases at V and 0 bases at J, with 14 bases between. CDR3 in amino acids: CASSFQGTEANTGELFF. The CDR3 bases are TGTGCCAGCAGTTTCCAGGGGACCGAAGCGAACACCGGGGAGCTGTTTTTT.

This clonotype was seen more than once but under ten times. The CDR3 does not end in the conserved phenylalanine or tryptophan, so this is likely a read error. The CDR3 coding sequence is TGTGCCAGCAGTCCTGGGGGTTCGGGAGGCTCCTACAATGAGCAGTTCCTC. Its translation is CASSPGGSGGSYNEQFL. The chain joins TRBV28 to TRBJ2-1, with 7 bases lining up with TRBD2. V lost 5 bases, J lost 0 bases, and 10 bases stayed unmatched. Germline V gene data show CDR1 as MDHEN and CDR2 as SYDVKM. The CDR3 runs to 17 residues.

This clonotype showed up many times. The chain employs TRBV5-1 and TRBJ2-7, with D uncertain. The CDR3 length is 13 residues. Trimming removed 5 bases from V and 2 bases from J, with 11 bases in between. CDR1 is SGHRS, CDR2 YFSETQ, per germline. The CDR3 DNA reads TGCGCCAGCAGTCAATCACAAGCCTACGAGCAGTACTTC. Its translation: CASSQSQAYEQYF. The full variable domain, completed using reference TRBV5-1 and TRBJ2-7, is KAGVTQTPRYLIKTRGQQVTLSCSPISGHRSVSWYQQTPGQGLQFLFEYFSETQRNKGNFPGRFSGRQFSNSRSEMNVSTLELGDSALYLCASSQSQAYEQYFGPGTRLTVT.

This clonotype has at least ten counts. V gene TRBV7-2 combines with J gene TRBJ2-7, with 12 bases matching TRBD2. This CDR3 is built from 17 residues. The germline V gene encodes CDR1 SGHTA and CDR2 FQGNSA. Losses at the gene ends were 1 base for V and 2 bases for J; bases not matched to a gene: 6. The CDR3 nucleotides are TGTGCCAGCAGCTTAGGAGCCCTAGCGGGAGGGACCTACGAGCAGTACTTC. The encoded protein is CASSLGALAGGTYEQYF.

There are many counts of this clonotype. The chain carries TRBV11-1 and TRBJ2-7; possibly TRBD1 for D (6 bases). V was shortened by 4 bases and J by 2 bases, with 12 bases between the two germline ends. The germline V gene encodes CDR1 SGHAT and CDR2 FQDESV (reference sequence). The CDR3 totals 14 residues. The CDR3 DNA follows: TGTGCCAGCAGCTCAAGGGACACCACCTACGAGCAGTACTTC. Translating gives CASSSRDTTYEQYF.

This clonotype was observed at least ten times. The genes are TRBV2 and TRBJ2-7; 11 bases agree with TRBD2. Germline V CDR1 and CDR2: SNHLY, FYNNEI. The CDR3 length is 16 residues. The J segment lost 4 bases and the V segment lost 6 bases, leaving 11 bases of the junction unmatched. The CDR3 loop reads CASSGTGTSGIYEQYF. In DNA form, the CDR3 reads TGTGCCAGCAGCGGAACCGGGACTAGCGGCATTTACGAGCAGTACTTC.

This clonotype has ten or more counts. The V gene is TRBV2, the J gene TRBJ2-7; D is undetermined. Germline CDR1 SNHLY, CDR2 FYNNEI. Between the trimmed V and J ends, which lost 6 bases and 2 bases, there was a span of 17 bases. The length of the CDR3 is 15 residues. The CDR3: CASRALAARTYEQYF. The CDR3 region has the DNA TGTGCCAGCAGAGCCCTCGCGGCGAGGACCTACGAGCAGTACTTC.

This clonotype was observed at least ten times. The chain has TRBV20-1 and TRBJ2-3, with D possibly TRBD2 on 5 matching bases. Trimming removed 3 bases at V and 6 bases at J, with 13 bases between. CDR3 length equals 13 residues. CDR1 is DFQATT and CDR2 is SNEGSKA in the germline V gene (reference sequence). The CDR3 here is CSASPGSGDTQYF. The CDR3, as DNA: TGCAGTGCTAGCCCGGGGTCGGGGGATACGCAGTATTTT.

CDR3 nucleotide sequence: TGTGCCAGCAGTGATAGCTTCCGGGGACAGGCATCCCAAGAGACCCAGTACTTC. Translated: CASSDSFRGQASQETQYF. The chain links TRBV2 to TRBJ2-5, with 8 bases aligning to TRBD1. Losses at the gene ends were 3 bases for V and 1 base for J; bases not matched to a gene: 13. Germline assignment: CDR1 SNHLY and CDR2 FYNNEI. The CDR3 has 18 residues.

Ten or more counts support this clonotype. The chain combines TRBV5-1 with TRBJ2-7; D uncertain. CDR3 length: 15 residues. The germline CDR1 and CDR2 sequences are SGHRS and YFSETQ. Trimming removed 0 bases from V and 2 bases from J, with 12 bases in between. CDR3 bases: TGCGCCAGCAGCTTGGACCAGGCGATAACCTACGAGCAGTACTTC. This encodes CASSLDQAITYEQYF.

This clonotype was counted ten times or more. The rearrangement joins TRBV19 to TRBJ2-1; D might be TRBD1 or TRBD2, each matching 5 bases. V shed 6 bases and J shed 10 bases, with 19 bases lying between them. CDR3 length: 14 residues. Germline CDR1 reads LNHDA; CDR2 reads SQIVND (reference sequence). The CDR3 DNA reads as TGTGCCAGTAGGACGGACGTCGGGGCAGGGGAGCAGTTCTTC. Its protein is CASRTDVGAGEQFF.

With regard to this clonotype: This may be a read error: a much more frequent sequence differs by one nucleotide. The J gene is TRBJ1-4, the V gene TRBV20-1; D possibly corresponds to TRBD1 (5 bases). The CDR3 is made up of 14 amino acids. In germline, CDR1 is DFQATT, CDR2 SNEGSKA (reference sequence). The DNA of the CDR3 is TGCGGTGCTAGGGACCGGGGGGGAAATGAAAAACTGTTTTTT. It translates to CGARDRGGNEKLFF.